This T cell receptor beta chain stems from a study of beta chain features in type 1 diabetes. Findings and limits, study-wide: In every one of the four CD4+ subsets, TCRB CDR3s were moderately but significantly shorter in Type 1 diabetes patients. Patients with type 1 diabetes showed fewer VDJ junction insertions and more deletions.

A sort by CD45RO/CCR7/CD25/CD127/CD95/CD27 yielded CD4+ naive, central memory, regulatory and stem cell-like memory cells. Expressed TCRB transcripts were sequenced because the isolated RNA had all been reverse transcribed beforehand. Repertoires were generated with immunoSEQ multiplex PCR, while TCRdb's copy carries only in-frame clones and drops some. Of about 650,000 clones in the sample, roughly 12% were seen once. Germline CDR1 SGHTA, CDR2 FQGNSA. The CDR3 totals 14 residues. The junction had 7 bases not matched to a gene; V was cut back by 4 bases and J by 5 bases. In the case of this clone: Its cognate antigen is unknown.

The sequencing sample was made of naive CD4+ T cells from blood. This sequence joins TRBV7-2 and TRBJ1-2; TRBD1 matches 7 bases. The source is a man aged 25 to 40 with type 1 diabetes. The CDR3 here is CASSSRQGRYGYTF. In DNA form, the CDR3 reads TGTGCCAGCAGCTCCCGACAGGGAAGGTATGGCTACACCTTC.